This T cell receptor beta chain was recorded in a study of T cells in Graves' hyperthyroidism and ophthalmopathy. In making diagnoses, clinical symptoms, serum thyroxine and TRAb, thyroid ultrasound and orbital computed tomography were all used. Deletions cut 5 bases from V and 4 bases from J, with 17 bases between. The CDR3 consists of 14 residues. Germline V gene sequence: CDR1 DFQATT, CDR2 SNEGSKA (reference sequence). RNA transcripts gave rise to amplified TCR beta CDR3 regions. HTBI primers were employed in a first-round RT-PCR of the TCR CDR3. TCRdb passed the multiplex PCR reads through MiXCR, listing each CDR3 protein once. The sample includes about 540,000 distinct CDR3 sequences, under 60% of them seen just once.

This chain connects TRBV20-1 to TRBJ1-2; a weak D match, TRBD1 (6 bases). Input material: peripheral blood or thyroid tissue (not recorded which). The receptor's source is a woman in her late teens or twenties with Graves' hyperthyroidism. In DNA, the CDR3 is TGCAGTGCTCCGGGACACGCAAAGGGCTATGGCTACACCTTC. This sequence encodes CSAPGHAKGYGYTF.